The following is a TCR beta chain sequence with its context. The antigen is unknown. CDR3 size: 15 residues. Germline CDR1 and CDR2: SGDLS and YYNGEE. Trimming removed 3 bases from V and 0 bases from J; junction bases left unmatched: 2. These data come from a study of tumor-infiltrating lymphocytes in localized non-small cell lung cancer. Only in-frame clones appear in the TCRdb table, and some are missing; sequencing was by immunoSEQ multiplex PCR. Among 6,000 to 8,000 clones, about 74% were seen once, and the ten largest hold about 5%. Whole-study findings and limits: Only some patients had TCR sequencing, depending on available tissue.

This receptor was obtained from a human donor with non-small cell lung cancer. Specimen: uninvolved lung tissue not adjacent to the tumor. This chain links TRBV9 with TRBJ2-3, with 9 nucleotides matching TRBD2. CDR3 coding DNA: TGTGCCAGCAGCGCCGGACTAGCGAGCACAGATACGCAGTATTTT. Its translation: CASSAGLASTDTQYF.